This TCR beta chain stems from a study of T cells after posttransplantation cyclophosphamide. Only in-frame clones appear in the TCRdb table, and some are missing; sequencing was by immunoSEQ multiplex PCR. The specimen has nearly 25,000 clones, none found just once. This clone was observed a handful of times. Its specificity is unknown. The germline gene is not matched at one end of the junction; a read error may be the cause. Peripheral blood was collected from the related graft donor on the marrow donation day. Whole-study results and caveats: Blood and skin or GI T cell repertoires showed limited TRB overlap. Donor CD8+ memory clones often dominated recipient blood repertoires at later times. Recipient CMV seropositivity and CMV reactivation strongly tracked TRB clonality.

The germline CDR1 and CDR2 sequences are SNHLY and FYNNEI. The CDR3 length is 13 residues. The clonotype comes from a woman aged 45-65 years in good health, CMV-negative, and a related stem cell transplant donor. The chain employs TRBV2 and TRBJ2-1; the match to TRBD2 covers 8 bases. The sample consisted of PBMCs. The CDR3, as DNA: TGTGCCGGCAGTCCTAGCGGGCACAATGAGCAGTTCTTC. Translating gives CAGSPSGHNEQFF. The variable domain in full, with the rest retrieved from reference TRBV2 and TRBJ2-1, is EPEVTQTPSHQVTQMGQEVILRCVPISNHLYFYWYRQILGQKVEFLVSFYNNEISEKSEIFDDQFSVERPDGSNFTLKIRSTKLEDSAMYFCAGSPSGHNEQFFGPGTRLTVL.